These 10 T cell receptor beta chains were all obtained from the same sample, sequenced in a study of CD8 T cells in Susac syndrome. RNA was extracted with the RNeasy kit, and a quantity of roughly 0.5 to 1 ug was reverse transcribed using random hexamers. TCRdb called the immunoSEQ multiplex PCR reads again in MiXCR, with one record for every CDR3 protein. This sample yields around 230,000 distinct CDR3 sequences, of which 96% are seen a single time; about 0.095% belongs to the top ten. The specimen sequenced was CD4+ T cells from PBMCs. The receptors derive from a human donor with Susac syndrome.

CDR3 protein: CSASKLIEVQETQYF. The CDR3 DNA reads TGCAGTGCCTCGAAGCTCATCGAGGTCCAAGAGACCCAGTACTTC. The chain joins TRBV20-1 to TRBJ2-5; D unresolved. Germline V gene sequence: CDR1 DFQATT, CDR2 SNEGSKA (reference sequence). V was trimmed by 6 bases and J by 1 base, leaving 18 bases between them. This CDR3 has 15 residues.

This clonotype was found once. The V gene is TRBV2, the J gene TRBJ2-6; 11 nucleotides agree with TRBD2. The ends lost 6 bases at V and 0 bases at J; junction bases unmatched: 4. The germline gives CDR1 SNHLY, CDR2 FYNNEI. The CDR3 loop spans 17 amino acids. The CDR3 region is CASRAGLAVSGANVLTF. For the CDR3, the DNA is TGTGCCAGCAGGGCGGGACTAGCGGTCTCTGGGGCCAACGTCCTGACTTTC.

Written as DNA, the CDR3 is TGCAGCGTTTCGGGAGATACTTTAAAGGCTGAAGCTTTCTTT. Translating it yields CSVSGDTLKAEAFF. The chain uses TRBV29-1 and TRBJ1-1; unclear D gene. The V end lost 5 bases, the J end lost 6 bases, and 19 bases lay between the germline ends. The CDR3 is made up of 14 amino acids. In germline, CDR1 is SQVTM, CDR2 ANQGSEA. The full variable domain, its missing parts supplied by reference TRBV29-1 and TRBJ1-1, is SAVISQKPSRDICQRGTSLTIQCQVDSQVTMMFWYRQQPGQSLTLIATANQGSEATYESGFVIDKFPISRPNLTFSTLTVSNMSPEDSSIYLCSVSGDTLKAEAFFGQGTRLTVV.

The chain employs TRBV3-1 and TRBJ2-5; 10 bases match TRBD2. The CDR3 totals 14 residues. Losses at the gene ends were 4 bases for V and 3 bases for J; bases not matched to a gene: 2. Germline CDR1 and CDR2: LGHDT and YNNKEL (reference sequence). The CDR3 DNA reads TGTGCCAGCAGCCGAGCGGGAGGGAAAGAGACCCAGTACTTC. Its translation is CASSRAGGKETQYF.

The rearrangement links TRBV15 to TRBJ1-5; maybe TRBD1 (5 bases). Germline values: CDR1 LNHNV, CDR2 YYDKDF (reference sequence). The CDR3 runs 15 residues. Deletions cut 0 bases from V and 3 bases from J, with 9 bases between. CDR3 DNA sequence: TGTGCCACCAGCAGAGACGGGACTGCCAATCAGCCCCAGCATTTT. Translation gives CATSRDGTANQPQHF.

The CDR3 DNA is TGTGCCAGCTCACCAGTAGCGGGAGGGCCAAAAGATACGCAGTATTTT. Residues: CASSPVAGGPKDTQYF. J is TRBJ2-3 and V is TRBV18, with TRBD2 matching over 11 bases. CDR1 and CDR2 (germline): KGHSH, LQKENI. This CDR3 region has 16 residues. The ends lost 2 bases at V and 5 bases at J; junction bases unmatched: 6.

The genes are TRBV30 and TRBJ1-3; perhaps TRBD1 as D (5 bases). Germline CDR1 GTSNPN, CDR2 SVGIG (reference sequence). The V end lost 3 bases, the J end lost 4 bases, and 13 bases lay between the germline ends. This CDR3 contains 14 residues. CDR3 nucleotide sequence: TGTGCCTGGAGGAGAGGCAGGGCCGGAAACACCATATATTTT. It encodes CAWRRGRAGNTIYF.

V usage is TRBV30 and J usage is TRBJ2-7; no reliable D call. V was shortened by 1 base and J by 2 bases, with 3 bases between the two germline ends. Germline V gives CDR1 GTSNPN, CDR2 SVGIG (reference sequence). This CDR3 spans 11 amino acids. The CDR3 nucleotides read TGTGCCTGGAGTGGCGCCTACGAGCAGTACTTC. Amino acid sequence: CAWSGAYEQYF.

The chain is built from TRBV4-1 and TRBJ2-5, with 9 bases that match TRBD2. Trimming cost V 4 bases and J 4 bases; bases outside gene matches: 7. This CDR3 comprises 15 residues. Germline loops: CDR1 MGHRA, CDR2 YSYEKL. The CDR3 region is CASSPKGLALETQYF. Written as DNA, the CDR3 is TGCGCCAGCAGCCCAAAGGGACTAGCCTTAGAGACCCAGTACTTC.

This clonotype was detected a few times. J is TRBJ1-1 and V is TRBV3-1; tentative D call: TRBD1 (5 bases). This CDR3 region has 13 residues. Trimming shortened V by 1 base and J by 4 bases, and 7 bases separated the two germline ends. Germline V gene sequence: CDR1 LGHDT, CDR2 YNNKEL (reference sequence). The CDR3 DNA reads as TGTGCCAGCAGCCAAGGGGGGTTCACTGAAGCTTTCTTT. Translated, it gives CASSQGGFTEAFF.